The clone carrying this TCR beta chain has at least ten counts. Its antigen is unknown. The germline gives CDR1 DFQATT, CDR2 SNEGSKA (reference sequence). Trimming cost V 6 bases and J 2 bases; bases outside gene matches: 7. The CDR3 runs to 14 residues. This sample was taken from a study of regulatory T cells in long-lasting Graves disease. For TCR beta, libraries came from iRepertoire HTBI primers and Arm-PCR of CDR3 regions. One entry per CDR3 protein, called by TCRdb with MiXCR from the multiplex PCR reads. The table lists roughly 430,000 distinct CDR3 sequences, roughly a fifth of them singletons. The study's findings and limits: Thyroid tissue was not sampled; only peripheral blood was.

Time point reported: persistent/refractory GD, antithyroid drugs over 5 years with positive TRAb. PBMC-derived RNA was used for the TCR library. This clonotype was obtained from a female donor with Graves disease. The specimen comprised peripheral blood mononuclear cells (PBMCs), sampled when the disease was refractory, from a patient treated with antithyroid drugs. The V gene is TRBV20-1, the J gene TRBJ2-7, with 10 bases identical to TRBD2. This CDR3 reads CSALAGVGTYEQYF. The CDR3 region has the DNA TGCAGTGCCCTAGCGGGAGTGGGGACCTACGAGCAGTACTTC.